This T cell receptor beta chain derives from a study of blood T cell repertoires in COVID-19 (TCRdb year 2020). About the investigation overall: Samples covering the acute and convalescent phases of COVID-19 were provided by collaborators in the United States, Italy and Spain. The samples were drawn from two sources: the first 160 participants of the ongoing ImmuneRACE study, and 1,000 to 1,500 subjects contributed by 6 global collaborators. The prospective study material was composed of cDNA or gDNA derived from T cells, B-cell-depleted T cells, or PBMCs. Sample metadata almost always included a de-identified subject ID, COVID-19 status, age in years and sex. HLA class I and class II types, where available, came from metadata supplied by the sample provider rather than from assay-based typing. Deeply sampled blood TCRbeta repertoires from subjects exposed to, actively infected with, or recovered from COVID-19 were included in the dataset. The repertoires were released in a freely available public database meant as a resource for research on the immune response to SARS-CoV-2. Points the paper makes about the study in general: Clinical and demographic metadata were provided uncurated, with the amount varying by source and participant.

Enrolling through a virtual design, the prospective study's participants ranged in age from roughly 18 to 95 years and lived across roughly 24 United States geographic areas. To assign participants to cohorts, the prospective study relied on clinical history that participants themselves reported in a screening survey and a study questionnaire. For ImmuneRACE Cohort 3, a participant was defined as recovered based on two consecutive negative NP/OP PCR tests, clearance by a healthcare professional, or resolution of symptoms. In the prospective study, whole blood, serum and a nasopharyngeal or oropharyngeal swab were collected from each participant by mobile phlebotomists. Additional blood draws and questionnaires over a 2-month period could optionally be provided by prospective study participants. Prospective study blood samples were shipped either frozen or at room temperature before DNA extraction.

The CDR3 contains 14 residues, cysteine and phenylalanine counted. CDR3 DNA is the only sequence kept; it has 42 bases, read in frame from the first base. From a lookup of the germline V gene (reference sequence), CDR1 and CDR2 are SGHNT and YYREEE. Between the V and J ends, shortened by 1 base and 7 bases respectively, the junction contains 14 bases. Comments on this clone: Its antigen remains undetermined. Base qualities are not provided; no much larger clone lies one nucleotide away.

TCRbeta CDR3 regions were amplified from genomic DNA by means of the immunoSEQ Assay, a bias-controlled multiplex PCR. The study's processing was this. The number of nucleated cells in each sample was estimated from the amplification of reference gene primers within the assay. To quantify the absolute abundance of each unique TCRbeta CDR3 rearrangement, sequence reads were collapsed and filtered. Productive Simpson clonality was computed per sample as the square root of Simpson's diversity index over productive rearrangements. The source is immuneACCESS, and TCRdb retained only in-frame sequences with V and J called. Part of the clones is not carried over; for the studies checked, unresolved V genes explain less than half of this, and the remainder is unexplained. V and J calls and clone size come straight from that table; D and trimming were deduced from the DNA. This sample holds roughly 180,000 clones; around 85% were observed only once. The ten largest clones represent 6.2% of the sample.

The sample taken for sequencing was PBMCs or T cells enriched from blood (not recorded which). This TCR came from a man aged 35-49 years who had recovered from COVID-19. Recombination connected TRBV5-4 to TRBJ2-5; TRBD2 is a possible D gene, resting on 7 matching bases. This receptor carries the CDR3 CASSLSGDIGTQYF. The nucleotide sequence is given as TGTGCCAGCAGCTTGAGCGGGGACATAGGGACCCAGTACTTC.